A single sample is the source of the 12 T cell receptor beta chains below, sequenced in a study of T-cell memory formation after mild COVID-19. MiXCR was run by TCRdb on the 5' RACE reads, yielding one entry per CDR3 protein. The table has around 440,000 distinct CDR3 sequences, around a sixth seen once; the top ten hold roughly an eighth. The sequenced material came from PBMCs or a T cell subset sorted from them (not recorded which). Every receptor here comes from an adult woman who had mild COVID-19 (a few samples of this study predate the infection). Cell type and time point are not known.

The chain recombines TRBV20-1 with TRBJ1-2; D not resolved. Germline CDR1 DFQATT, CDR2 SNEGSKA (reference sequence). CDR3 length equals 13 residues. V dropped 3 bases and J dropped 4 bases, with 12 bases sitting between them. The CDR3 DNA reads TGCAGTGCTAGCATCAGCCCGCTCTATGGCTACACCTTC. The encoded protein is CSASISPLYGYTF.

This clonotype was detected a few times. The chain couples TRBV12-3 or TRBV12-4 to TRBJ2-7; tentatively, D is TRBD2 (5 bases). V gave up 7 bases and J gave up 3 bases, with 10 bases separating them. This CDR3 has 12 amino acids. The CDR3 coding sequence is TGTGCCAGCACCCGGGGAGTCTACGAGCAGTACTTC. It yields the protein CASTRGVYEQYF.

This clonotype was recorded a few times. V gene TRBV7-2 combines with J gene TRBJ2-5, with D possibly called TRBD1 or TRBD2 (7 bases each). The V and J ends lost 5 bases and 10 bases respectively, with 20 bases between them. This CDR3 region has 14 residues. Germline V lookup: CDR1 SGHTA, CDR2 FQGNSA. CDR3 protein: CASSAGPGGGGQYF. In DNA form, the CDR3 reads TGTGCCAGCAGCGCGGGGCCAGGGGGGGGTGGCCAGTACTTC. The variable domain in full, with the rest retrieved from reference TRBV7-2 and TRBJ2-5, is GAGVSQSPSNKVTEKGKDVELRCDPISGHTALYWYRQSLGQGLEFLIYFQGNSAPDKSGLPSDRFSAERTGGSVSTLTIQRTQQEDSAVYLCASSAGPGGGGQYFGPGTRLLVL.

This clonotype was detected a few times. The gene calls are TRBV4-2 and TRBJ2-3; TRBD2 agrees at 8 bases. CDR3 length equals 18 residues. CDR1 is LGHNA, CDR2 YNFKEQ, per germline. J gave up 0 bases and V 0 bases, and 8 bases lay outside the gene matches. The CDR3 nucleotides read TGTGCCAGCAGCCAAGAAGGTCCGGCTAGCGGGAGCACAGATACGCAGTATTTT. Protein product: CASSQEGPASGSTDTQYF.

This clonotype has only a few counts. The chain is built from TRBV2 and TRBJ1-2; 7 bases agree with TRBD1. V dropped 6 bases and J dropped 8; count of bases not matched to a gene: 6. This CDR3 is 12 amino acids long. Germline V gene data show CDR1 as SNHLY and CDR2 as FYNNEI. CDR3 residues: CASRLTGIGYTF. Written as DNA, the CDR3 is TGTGCCAGCAGGCTGACAGGGATCGGCTACACCTTC.

V is TRBV7-2 and J is TRBJ2-5; 12 positions match TRBD1. The CDR3 consists of 16 residues. Germline V gene data show CDR1 as SGHTA and CDR2 as FQGNSA. The V and J ends lost 0 bases and 5 bases, in that order; junction bases with no gene match: 4. CDR3 sequence: CASSLAGTGGGETQYF. The CDR3 bases are TGTGCCAGCAGCTTAGCCGGGACAGGGGGCGGTGAGACCCAGTACTTC. Full variable domain (outside the CDR3, taken from reference TRBV7-2 and TRBJ2-5): GAGVSQSPSNKVTEKGKDVELRCDPISGHTALYWYRQSLGQGLEFLIYFQGNSAPDKSGLPSDRFSAERTGGSVSTLTIQRTQQEDSAVYLCASSLAGTGGGETQYFGPGTRLLVL.

V is TRBV5-4 and J is TRBJ2-3; D is possibly TRBD1 (5 bases). V lost 3 bases, J lost 0 bases, and 17 bases lay in between. The CDR3 loop spans 17 amino acids. CDR1 SGHNT and CDR2 YYREEE come from the germline V gene (reference sequence). This CDR3 is CASSSAKQAPSTDTQYF. The CDR3 DNA is TGTGCCAGCAGCTCCGCGAAACAGGCCCCTAGCACAGATACGCAGTATTTT.

This clonotype has just a few counts. This rearrangement joins TRBV29-1 to TRBJ2-1, with 8 bases that match TRBD2. Germline V lookup: CDR1 SQVTM, CDR2 ANQGSEA. J lost 13 bases, V lost 3 bases, and 8 bases had no gene match. This CDR3 is 12 amino acids long. Written as DNA, the CDR3 is TGCAGCGTTGACGGGGGGGGAGGACCTCAGTTCTTC. It encodes CSVDGGGGPQFF.

The chain couples TRBV6-5 to TRBJ2-7; no clear D gene. Germline CDR1 reads MNHEY; CDR2 reads SVGAGI. The CDR3 length is 11 residues. Trimming removed 6 bases at V and 7 bases at J, with 10 bases between. The CDR3 spells CASRNGWEQYF. CDR3 in DNA: TGTGCCAGCAGAAACGGTTGGGAGCAGTACTTC.

The rearrangement uses TRBV7-9 and TRBJ2-2, with a tentative D call TRBD2 (6 bases). Germline CDR1 SEHNR, CDR2 FQNEAQ (reference sequence). The V end was cut by 7 bases, the J end by 6 bases, with 12 bases between. The CDR3 has 13 residues. For the CDR3, the DNA is TGTGCCAGCACTGGTAGCGGTCCCGGGGAGCTGTTTTTT. It yields the protein CASTGSGPGELFF.

This clonotype was seen a handful of times. CDR3 nucleotide sequence: TGCAGTGCTAGAAGGACTAGCGGGAACAATGAGCAGTTCTTC. This codes for CSARRTSGNNEQFF. This chain connects TRBV20-1 to TRBJ2-1; 12 bases fit TRBD2. CDR1 and CDR2 (germline): DFQATT, SNEGSKA (reference sequence). This CDR3 region has 14 residues. After removal of 2 bases from V and 5 bases from J, the junction contained 1 base not matched to a gene.

This chain uses TRBV15 with TRBJ2-5, with TRBD2 identical over 8 bases. V lost 4 bases, J lost 5 bases, and 6 bases stayed unmatched. Germline V gene data show CDR1 as LNHNV and CDR2 as YYDKDF (reference sequence). CDR3 length: 14 residues. In DNA, the CDR3 is TGTGCCACCAGCAAAGCGGGGGCCTTGGAGACCCAGTACTTC. Protein product: CATSKAGALETQYF. The variable domain in full, with the rest retrieved from reference TRBV15 and TRBJ2-5, is DAMVIQNPRYQVTQFGKPVTLSCSQTLNHNVMYWYQQKSSQAPKLLFHYYDKDFNNEADTPDNFQSRRPNTSFCFLDIRSPGLGDTAMYLCATSKAGALETQYFGPGTRLLVL.